This T cell receptor beta chain derives from a study of response to subunit inactivated influenza vaccine. Study conclusions and caveats: After each seasonal influenza vaccination, few new T cells are recruited, the authors suggested.

TCRdb re-derived calls from the RT-PCR reads in MiXCR, one entry per CDR3 protein. The sample holds 400,000 to 650,000 distinct CDR3 sequences; approximately 7.7% are singletons and the top ten take over 10%. This clonotype has only a few counts. Antigen: not known. The length of the CDR3 is 14 residues. CDR1 is LGHNA and CDR2 is YSLEER in the germline V gene. V was clipped by 0 bases and J by 6 bases, with 10 bases between them. The gene calls are TRBV4-3 and TRBJ2-3, with D possibly being TRBD2 (6 bases). The sample was PBMCs from blood, taken roughly 24 months after vaccination. The source of this sequence is a man aged 45 to 70 who received an inactivated influenza vaccine. The CDR3 spells CASSQEEGRDTQYF. For the CDR3, the DNA is TGCGCCAGCAGCCAAGAGGAAGGGAGGGATACGCAGTATTTT.